The 9 T cell receptor beta chains given below trace back to one sample, sequenced in a study of blood T cell repertoires in COVID-19. Assay: immunoSEQ multiplex PCR; the TCRdb copy retains only in-frame clones and omits some. The repertoire holds tens of thousands of clones, with about 90% as singletons. Sequencing was carried out using peripheral blood. All receptors derive from a woman between 50 and 59 years old in a cohort sampled during active COVID-19.

This rearrangement joins TRBV19 to TRBJ2-5; TRBD2 agrees at 8 bases. J gave up 9 bases and V 7 bases, and 10 bases lay outside the gene matches. The germline CDR1 and CDR2 sequences are LNHDA and SQIVND (reference sequence). The CDR3 covers 13 residues. The CDR3 is CASTLGGGFPQYF. CDR3 nucleotide sequence: TGTGCCAGTACCCTCGGGGGGGGATTTCCCCAGTACTTC.

The chain couples TRBV9 to TRBJ2-7, with D possibly being TRBD2 (5 bases). V dropped 3 bases and J dropped 1 base, with 17 bases sitting between them. Germline CDR1 SGDLS, CDR2 YYNGEE. This CDR3 contains 16 residues. The CDR3: CASSGSYGRGSYEQYF. CDR3 DNA sequence: TGTGCCAGCAGCGGATCCTATGGGAGAGGATCCTACGAGCAGTACTTC.

The gene calls are TRBV28 and TRBJ2-3; weak D call: TRBD1 (6 bases). The CDR3 extends over 15 amino acids. The ends were cut back, 6 bases at V and 8 bases at J, with 21 bases in the middle. Germline V CDR1 and CDR2: MDHEN, SYDVKM. The CDR3 loop reads CASSLRGTHQVTQYF. CDR3 sequence (DNA): TGTGCCAGCAGCTTAAGGGGGACCCACCAGGTTACGCAGTATTTT.

The chain is built from TRBV7-2 and TRBJ2-5, with unresolved D. CDR1 is SGHTA and CDR2 is FQGNSA in the germline V gene. V was shortened by 5 bases and J by 0 bases, with 7 bases between the two germline ends. The CDR3 runs to 13 residues. The CDR3 is CASSPTNQETQYF. The CDR3 bases are TGTGCCAGCAGCCCAACTAACCAAGAGACCCAGTACTTC.

This clone was detected once. CDR3 bases: TGTGCCAGCAGTCTCGACAGGAGCAGGACCCAGCATTTT. This codes for CASSLDRSRTQHF. This chain links TRBV6-1 with TRBJ1-5; maybe TRBD1 (6 bases). Germline assignment: CDR1 MNHNS and CDR2 SASEGT. V was clipped by 5 bases and J by 11 bases, with 16 bases between them. The CDR3 contains 13 residues.

V usage is TRBV28 and J usage is TRBJ2-5; 8 bases match TRBD1. With V trimmed by 7 bases and J by 5 bases, 15 bases remained unmatched. The CDR3 is 16 amino acids. Germline loops: CDR1 MDHEN, CDR2 SYDVKM. The CDR3 bases are TGTGCCAGCAATTCACGCGGACAGGGCTTGGGGGAGACCCAGTACTTC. It codes for CASNSRGQGLGETQYF.

The chain employs TRBV28 and TRBJ1-4; 8 bases agree with TRBD1. The CDR3 totals 14 residues. Per germline, CDR1 MDHEN and CDR2 SYDVKM. V was pared by 6 bases and J by 6 bases, with 6 bases of the junction left unmatched. For the CDR3, the DNA is TGTGCCAGCAGGTCGACAGGGGACGATGAAAAACTGTTTTTT. Translated, it gives CASRSTGDDEKLFF.

The chain carries TRBV7-3 and TRBJ2-7, with D tentatively TRBD1 (6 bases). The germline V gene has CDR1 SGHTA and CDR2 FQGTGA. This CDR3 has 14 residues. V gave up 9 bases and J gave up 5 bases, with 20 bases separating them. CDR3 coding DNA: TGTGCCAGTACATCAGGGAATCCAGGGGACGAGCAGTACTTC. It encodes CASTSGNPGDEQYF.

V usage is TRBV6-5 and J usage is TRBJ1-5; 8 nucleotides agree with TRBD1. The CDR3 consists of 14 residues. Trimming cost V 4 bases and J 4 bases; bases outside gene matches: 3. Germline-derived CDR1 and CDR2 are MNHEY and SVGAGI. CDR3 coding DNA: TGTGCCAGCAGTTTGGGACAGGCGAATCAGCCCCAGCATTTT. It codes for CASSLGQANQPQHF.